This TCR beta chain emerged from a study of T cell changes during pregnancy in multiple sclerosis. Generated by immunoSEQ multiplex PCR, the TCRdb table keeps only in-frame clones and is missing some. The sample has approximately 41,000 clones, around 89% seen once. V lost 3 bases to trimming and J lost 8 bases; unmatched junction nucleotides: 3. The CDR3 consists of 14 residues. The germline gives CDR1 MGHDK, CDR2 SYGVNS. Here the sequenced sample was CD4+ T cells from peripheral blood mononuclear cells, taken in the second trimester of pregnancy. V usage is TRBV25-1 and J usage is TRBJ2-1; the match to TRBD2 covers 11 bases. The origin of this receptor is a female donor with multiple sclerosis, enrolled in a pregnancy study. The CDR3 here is CASSDLAGGHEQFF. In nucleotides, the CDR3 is TGTGCCAGCAGTGACCTAGCGGGAGGACATGAGCAGTTCTTC.